This record covers a single TCR beta chain. These data originate in a study of cytomegalovirus exposure and HLA in healthy donors. This CDR3 has 19 amino acids. The V gene end was trimmed by 3 bases and the J gene end by 1 base; junction bases not matched to a gene: 14. Germline values: CDR1 SGDLS, CDR2 YYNGEE. PCR involved 60 Vbeta and 13 Jbeta primers. Sequencing was performed with immunoSEQ multiplex PCR; in TCRdb, only in-frame clones are kept and a portion is missing. The sample lists some 95,000 clones; 60% to 85% were seen once. This clonotype was sampled from a middle-aged woman in good health and CMV-seronegative. Sequencing was done on a sample of PBMCs. J is TRBJ2-3 and V is TRBV9; 10 bases are shared with TRBD2. The CDR3, as DNA: TGTGCCAGCAGCGGAGCCGAGACTAGCGGGCTCTTAGGCACAGATACGCAGTATTTT. Residues: CASSGAETSGLLGTDTQYF.